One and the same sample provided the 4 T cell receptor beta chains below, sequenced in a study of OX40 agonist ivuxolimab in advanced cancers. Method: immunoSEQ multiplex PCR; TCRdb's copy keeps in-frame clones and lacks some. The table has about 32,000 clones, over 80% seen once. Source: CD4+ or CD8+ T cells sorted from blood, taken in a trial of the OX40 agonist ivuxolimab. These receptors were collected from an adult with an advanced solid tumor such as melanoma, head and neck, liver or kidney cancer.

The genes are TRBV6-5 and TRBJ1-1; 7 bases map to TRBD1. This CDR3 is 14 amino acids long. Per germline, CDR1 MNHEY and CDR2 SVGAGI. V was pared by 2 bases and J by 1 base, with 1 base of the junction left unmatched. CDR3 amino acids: CASSYPGGNTEAFF. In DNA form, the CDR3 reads TGTGCCAGCAGTTACCCAGGGGGGAACACTGAAGCTTTCTTT.

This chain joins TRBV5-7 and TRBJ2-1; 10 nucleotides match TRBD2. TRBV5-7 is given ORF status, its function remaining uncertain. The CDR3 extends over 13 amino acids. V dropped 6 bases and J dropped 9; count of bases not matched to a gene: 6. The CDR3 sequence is CASTLSGGTEQFF. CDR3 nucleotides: TGTGCCAGCACCCTTAGCGGGGGGACTGAGCAGTTCTTC.

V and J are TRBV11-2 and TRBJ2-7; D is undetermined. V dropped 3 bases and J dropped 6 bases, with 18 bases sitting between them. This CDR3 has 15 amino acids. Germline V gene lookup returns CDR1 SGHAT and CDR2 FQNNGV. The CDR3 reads CASSFLFRSMGEQYF. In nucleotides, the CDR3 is TGTGCCAGCAGCTTTTTATTCCGGAGTATGGGCGAGCAGTACTTC.

The CDR3: CASSLIGTHRETQYF. As DNA, the CDR3 is TGTGCCAGCAGCCTTATTGGGACGCACCGGGAGACCCAGTACTTC. The chain carries TRBV11-2 and TRBJ2-5; D tentatively reads TRBD1 or TRBD2 (5 bases each). The CDR3 totals 15 residues. The germline V and J ends were trimmed by 5 bases and 5 bases, with 18 bases remaining between them. Germline CDR1 is SGHAT and CDR2 is FQNNGV.